This record concerns one T cell receptor (beta chain) sequence. The data were taken from a study of blood T cell repertoires in COVID-19. The V gene end was trimmed by 5 bases and the J gene end by 4 bases; junction bases not matched to a gene: 11. The CDR3 is 16 amino acids. The V gene's germline CDR1 is SGHAT and CDR2 FQNNGV. Per the authors' pipeline: It was from reference gene primer amplification that nucleated cell counts were estimated. Profiled with immunoSEQ multiplex PCR; TCRdb holds only in-frame clones, not every one. V, J and clone size are taken as reported in that table, and D and trimming were inferred from the DNA itself. The sample contains about 220,000 clones, approximately 82% of which appear only once.

The sequenced material came from peripheral blood. The TCR originated in a man aged 50 to 59 with active or convalescent COVID-19. The chain has TRBV11-2 and TRBJ1-3; TRBD1 aligns across 7 bases. The CDR3 reads CASSGGGGQFGNTIYF. The DNA for the CDR3 is TGTGCCAGCAGCGGAGGGGGCGGACAGTTCGGAAACACCATATATTTT.